This is a list of T cell receptor beta chains from one sample in a study of T cell repertoires in cytomegalovirus infection. For these TCRs, the target antigens are not known. TCRdb itself ran the reads through MiXCR, one entry per CDR3 protein. Found here are hundreds of thousands of distinct CDR3 sequences, approximately 33% of them singletons; the top ten hold under 15%. This specimen was cultured CD8+ T cells from PBMCs, taken from culture after CMV antigen stimulation. Every receptor here comes from a human donor in good health (CMV status not recorded). Some clones in this sample may be carry-over from other donors' samples. Both conserved end residues are part of each CDR3. A D gene is named only where the DNA matches it firmly. The size of a clone is reported for some rows only, either as once, few or many, or as a class for expanded clones.

.	TRBV6-2/TRBV6-3	.	TRBJ2-4	CASSPPGELNIRYF	TGTGCCAGCAGTCCCCCCGGGGAACTAAACATTCGGTACTTC
.	TRBV5-4	.	TRBJ2-1	CASSLDPTETYNEQFF	TGTGCCAGCAGCTTGGACCCGACAGAGACCTACAATGAGCAGTTCTTC
.	TRBV4-3	.	TRBJ2-3	CASSPALWDTQYF	TGCGCCAGCAGCCCGGCCCTTTGGGATACGCAGTATTTT
.	TRBV7-2	.	TRBJ2-1	CVSSLGGAGEQFF	TGTGTCAGCAGCTTAGGGGGGGCGGGTGAGCAGTTCTTC
.	TRBV27	.	TRBJ1-5	CASSVSDRRPQHF	TGTGCCAGTTCGGTATCCGACCGTCGGCCCCAGCATTTT
few	TRBV19	TRBD2	TRBJ2-1	CASTAGLAGDEQFF	TGTGCCAGTACCGCGGGACTAGCGGGGGATGAGCAGTTCTTC
medium-sized	TRBV19	.	TRBJ2-2	CASSIDNTGELFF	TGTGCCAGTAGTATAGATAACACCGGGGAGCTGTTTTTT
few	TRBV12-3/TRBV12-4	TRBD1	TRBJ1-4	CASSQGQHNEKLFF	TGTGCCAGCAGCCAGGGACAGCATAATGAAAAACTGTTTTTT
few	TRBV15	.	TRBJ2-2	CATLGAKGELFF	TGTGCCACCTTAGGAGCAAAAGGGGAGCTGTTTTTT
.	TRBV7-8	.	TRBJ2-1	CASTGSTIEQFF	TGTGCCAGCACCGGGTCGACAATTGAGCAGTTCTTC
.	TRBV27	TRBD1	TRBJ1-2	CASSSPGQGVRGFTF	TGTGCCAGCAGTTCCCCGGGACAGGGGGTCCGAGGCTTCACCTTC
few	TRBV4-2	TRBD2	TRBJ2-1	CASSQDSGGANEQFF	TGTGCCAGCAGCCAAGATAGCGGGGGGGCCAATGAGCAGTTCTTC
few	TRBV5-4	TRBD2	TRBJ2-5	CASSSLGLAGGTQETQYF	TGTGCCAGCAGCTCGCTCGGACTAGCGGGGGGGACACAAGAGACCCAGTACTTC
.	TRBV19	.	TRBJ1-1	CASLGGVRTTEAFF	TGTGCCAGCCTCGGGGGGGTCAGGACCACTGAAGCTTTCTTT
few	TRBV7-6	.	TRBJ1-1	CASSLDRSGSDGNTEAFF	TGTGCCAGCAGCTTAGACCGGTCAGGGAGTGATGGGAACACTGAAGCTTTCTTT
.	TRBV6-1	TRBD2	TRBJ2-5	CASTGTSGETQYF	TGTGCCAGCACAGGAACTAGCGGGGAGACCCAGTACTTC
once	TRBV19	TRBD2	TRBJ2-5	CASSIDPAGVRGETQYF	TGTGCCAGTAGTATAGACCCTGCGGGGGTCCGGGGAGAGACCCAGTACTTC
many	TRBV11-2	.	TRBJ1-5	CASSRGDNQPQHF	TGTGCCAGCAGCCGGGGGGACAATCAGCCCCAGCATTTT
.	TRBV5-6	.	TRBJ2-3	CASIQITRSGGTDTQYF	TGTGCCAGCATCCAGATAACGAGGTCGGGGGGCACAGATACGCAGTATTTT
once	TRBV19	.	TRBJ1-4	CASSILRMAGNEKLFF	TGTGCCAGTAGTATCCTTAGAATGGCCGGTAATGAAAAACTGTTTTTT
few	TRBV7-2	TRBD2	TRBJ2-1	CASSSLTLTSGGYNEQFF	TGTGCCAGCAGCTCCCTCACCCTTACTAGCGGGGGATACAATGAGCAGTTCTTC
.	TRBV27	TRBD1	TRBJ1-5	CASSPKTGSNQPQHF	TGTGCCAGCAGTCCTAAGACAGGGTCGAATCAGCCCCAGCATTTT
few	TRBV20-1	.	TRBJ2-3	CSACPSVTDTQYF	TGCAGTGCTTGTCCTAGCGTTACAGATACGCAGTATTTT
.	TRBV20-1	.	TRBJ2-4	CSARARDLVGFEIKNIQYF	TGCAGTGCTAGAGCGAGGGACTTGGTCGGTTTCGAGATCAAAAACATTCAGTACTTC
few	TRBV6-2/TRBV6-3	.	TRBJ2-1	CASSTGYAEQFF	TGTGCCAGTTCTACAGGGTATGCTGAGCAGTTCTTC
.	TRBV6-6	.	TRBJ2-2	CASRTGPGGTGELFF	TGTGCCAGCAGAACCGGGCCAGGTGGTACCGGGGAGCTGTTTTTT
many	TRBV7-2	TRBD2	TRBJ2-7	CASSLVGGRLAGGPSYEQYF	TGTGCCAGCAGCTTAGTTGGGGGGAGACTAGCGGGGGGCCCGTCCTACGAGCAGTACTTC
many	TRBV12-3/TRBV12-4	.	TRBJ1-1	CASSFGGNEAFF	TGTGCCAGCAGTTTTGGAGGGAATGAAGCTTTCTTT
many	TRBV7-9	TRBD1	TRBJ1-4	CASSLSGQGSEKLFF	TGTGCCAGCAGCTTATCGGGACAGGGGTCTGAAAAACTGTTTTTT
.	TRBV29-1	.	TRBJ1-1	CSVDQTAMNTEAFF	TGCAGCGTTGACCAGACAGCCATGAACACTGAAGCTTTCTTT
few	TRBV2	TRBD1	TRBJ2-7	CASSHPGQGNYEQYF	TGTGCCAGCAGCCATCCGGGACAGGGTAACTACGAGCAGTACTTC
few	TRBV7-7	TRBD1	TRBJ2-1	CASSFSMDRVGEQFF	TGTGCTAGCAGCTTTTCCATGGACAGGGTTGGTGAGCAGTTCTTC
.	TRBV5-5	.	TRBJ1-5	CASSLTGLAQHF	TGTGCCAGCAGCCTCACGGGTCTGGCCCAGCATTTT
.	TRBV7-9	.	TRBJ1-1	CASSALGNTEAFF	TGTGCCAGCAGCGCTCTCGGGAACACTGAAGCTTTCTTT
few	TRBV6-6	.	TRBJ1-2	CASNQQGYNYGYTF	TGTGCCAGCAACCAACAGGGTTACAACTATGGCTACACCTTC
many	TRBV12-3/TRBV12-4	.	TRBJ1-2	CASSLREAYGYTF	TGTGCCAGCAGTTTGAGGGAAGCCTATGGCTACACCTTC
.	TRBV12-3/TRBV12-4	.	TRBJ2-1	CASSLGRSTEQFF	TGTGCCAGCAGTCTCGGCCGTTCTACTGAGCAGTTCTTC
.	TRBV4-1	TRBD1	TRBJ1-5	CASSQERWDRSNQPQHF	TGCGCCAGCAGCCAAGAGAGATGGGACAGGAGCAATCAGCCCCAGCATTTT
few	TRBV4-1	TRBD1	TRBJ1-2	CASSQGIYRGLWGRNYGYTF	TGCGCCAGCAGCCAAGGAATTTACAGGGGGTTGTGGGGGAGGAACTATGGCTACACCTTC
.	TRBV12-3/TRBV12-4	TRBD1	TRBJ2-1	CASSPGTGWFF	TGTGCCAGCAGCCCCGGGACAGGGTGGTTCTTC
.	TRBV12-3/TRBV12-4	.	TRBJ2-1	CASRIGGVGDNEQFF	TGTGCCAGCAGGATCGGCGGGGTCGGAGACAATGAGCAGTTCTTC
.	TRBV19	TRBD1	TRBJ2-1	CASTPTGLIEQFF	TGTGCCAGTACCCCGACAGGGCTCATTGAGCAGTTCTTC
.	TRBV18	.	TRBJ2-5	CASSPERQETQYF	TGTGCCAGCTCACCAGAGCGGCAAGAGACCCAGTACTTC
.	TRBV19	TRBD1	TRBJ2-1	CASSRRTGENNEQFF	TGTGCCAGTAGTCGCAGGACAGGGGAGAACAATGAGCAGTTCTTC
many	TRBV28	.	TRBJ1-2	CASSLRGSYGYTF	TGTGCCAGCAGTTTGCGGGGATCCTATGGCTACACCTTC
few	TRBV27	.	TRBJ1-2	CASSPGLGAYGYTF	TGTGCCAGCAGTCCTGGCCTTGGGGCATATGGCTACACCTTC